These 20 T cell receptor beta chains were all obtained from the same sample, sequenced in a study of blood T cell repertoires in COVID-19. Sequenced by immunoSEQ multiplex PCR; TCRdb stores in-frame clones only, minus some. The sample records 70,000 to 95,000 clones, almost 85% being singletons. Sequenced: peripheral blood. These TCRs come from a human donor in a cohort sampled during active COVID-19.

The chain is built from TRBV2 and TRBJ2-7, with TRBD1 identical over 10 bases. The V and J ends lost 7 bases and 3 bases, in that order; junction bases with no gene match: 12. The CDR3 runs to 16 residues. Germline values: CDR1 SNHLY, CDR2 FYNNEI. CDR3: CASTVWTGQGNYEQYF. CDR3 coding DNA: TGTGCCAGCACAGTCTGGACGGGACAGGGGAACTACGAGCAGTACTTC.

The CDR3 DNA sequence: TGTGCCTGGAGGGAACGCGGCGGGAACTATGGCTACACCTTC. Its translation: CAWRERGGNYGYTF. V is TRBV30 and J is TRBJ1-2; D remains unclear. The CDR3 contains 14 residues. The V gene's germline CDR1 is GTSNPN and CDR2 SVGIG (reference sequence). V was shortened by 3 bases and J by 2 bases, with 13 bases between the two germline ends. Full variable domain (rest looked up from reference TRBV30 and TRBJ1-2): SQTIHQWPATLVQPVGSPLSLECTVEGTSNPNLYWYRQAAGRGLQLLFYSVGIGQISSEVPQNLSASRPQDRQFILSSKKLLLSDSGFYLCAWRERGGNYGYTFGSGTRLTVV.

The CDR3 DNA sequence: TGTGCCAGCTCACCACGGACAGGGGAAGGGACTGAAGCTTTCTTT. Amino acid sequence: CASSPRTGEGTEAFF. The rearrangement links TRBV18 to TRBJ1-1; TRBD1 matches 9 bases. The germline CDR1 and CDR2 sequences are KGHSH and LQKENI. The CDR3 contains 15 residues. J gave up 5 bases and V 1 base, and 5 bases lay outside the gene matches.

The rearrangement links TRBV10-3 to TRBJ2-7, with 7 bases lining up with TRBD2. The CDR3 is made up of 12 amino acids. With V trimmed by 4 bases and J by 6 bases, 3 bases remained unmatched. From germline, CDR1 is ENHRY and CDR2 SYGVKD. The CDR3: CAISAGRAEQYF. The CDR3 nucleotides read TGTGCCATCAGTGCGGGGAGGGCCGAGCAGTACTTC.

The chain is built from TRBV10-3 and TRBJ1-4; 10 nucleotides line up with TRBD1. The CDR3 sequence is 15 residues long. Germline V CDR1 and CDR2: ENHRY, SYGVKD. The junction had 9 bases not matched to a gene; V was cut back by 6 bases and J by 8 bases. CDR3 DNA: TGTGCCATCAGAGACCCCGGGACAGGGGAGGAAAAACTGTTTTTT. It yields the protein CAIRDPGTGEEKLFF.

This clone was picked up one time. This rearrangement joins TRBV9 to TRBJ1-4, with D possibly TRBD1 on 5 matching bases. This CDR3 has 14 residues. Trimming pared 0 bases from V and 4 bases from J, leaving 7 bases between. CDR1 is SGDLS, CDR2 YYNGEE, per germline. The CDR3: CASSVAGGNEKLFF. The CDR3 region has the DNA TGTGCCAGCAGCGTAGCCGGGGGTAATGAAAAACTGTTTTTT.

The J gene is TRBJ1-2, the V gene TRBV7-9; TRBD1 agrees at 7 bases. Germline V CDR1 and CDR2: SEHNR, FQNEAQ (reference sequence). There are 15 residues in the CDR3. The trim removed 5 bases at V and 0 bases at J, leaving 6 bases unmatched. The DNA for the CDR3 is TGTGCCAGCAGCCCATGGACAGGACCTAACTATGGCTACACCTTC. Its translation is CASSPWTGPNYGYTF.

This rearrangement joins TRBV6-2 or TRBV6-3 to TRBJ1-6, with TRBD1 as a possible D gene (5 bases). V shed 6 bases and J shed 7 bases, with 16 bases lying between them. Germline loops: CDR1 MNHEY, CDR2 SVGEGT. The CDR3 is made up of 15 amino acids. In DNA, the CDR3 is TGTGCCAGCAGCCGCCCGAGCAGGGTAAATTCACCCCTCCACTTT. Amino acid sequence: CASSRPSRVNSPLHF.

This clone came up a few times. The gene calls are TRBV10-2 and TRBJ2-1, with 9 bases aligning to TRBD2. This CDR3 spans 17 amino acids. The J segment lost 5 bases and the V segment lost 0 bases, leaving 8 bases of the junction unmatched. Germline CDR1 reads WSHSY; CDR2 reads SAAADI. CDR3 sequence reads: CASSESKGLAKDNEQFF. In nucleotides, the CDR3 is TGCGCCAGCAGTGAGTCGAAGGGACTAGCTAAAGACAATGAGCAGTTCTTC.

V is TRBV5-4 and J is TRBJ1-6; no firm D call. The CDR3 is made up of 15 amino acids. Germline CDR1 SGHNT, CDR2 YYREEE (reference sequence). V was pared by 1 base and J by 7 bases, with 12 bases between. CDR3 region: CASSLLHGGNSPLHF. DNA of the CDR3: TGTGCCAGCAGCTTGTTGCACGGAGGAAATTCACCCCTCCACTTT.

This sequence joins TRBV28 and TRBJ1-1, with 9 bases lining up with TRBD1. After removal of 5 bases from V and 5 bases from J, the junction contained 9 bases not matched to a gene. The CDR3 contains 15 residues. The germline V gene encodes CDR1 MDHEN and CDR2 SYDVKM. This chain's CDR3 is CASSIQTGGLTEAFF. CDR3 coding DNA: TGTGCCAGCAGTATACAAACAGGGGGCCTGACTGAAGCTTTCTTT.

The chain links TRBV2 to TRBJ2-2, with 8 bases aligning to TRBD1. CDR1 and CDR2 from the germline V gene are SNHLY and FYNNEI. This CDR3 is 15 amino acids long. V lost 7 bases to trimming and J lost 5 bases; unmatched junction nucleotides: 9. The CDR3 spells CASTAGQGRTGELFF. CDR3 DNA sequence: TGTGCCAGCACCGCCGGACAGGGAAGGACCGGGGAGCTGTTTTTT.

The chain links TRBV6-6 to TRBJ2-7; 7 bases fit TRBD1. The V segment lost 3 bases and the J segment 4 bases; nucleotides outside the gene matches: 9. Per the germline V gene, CDR1 is MNHNY and CDR2 is SVGAGI (reference sequence). The CDR3 is 15 residues long. CDR3 region: CASSYSGTETYEQYF. The CDR3 bases are TGTGCCAGCAGTTATTCCGGGACAGAGACGTACGAGCAGTACTTC.

The rearrangement joins TRBV5-4 to TRBJ1-4; D ambiguous. This CDR3 has 14 residues. The V gene lost 0 bases and the J gene lost 7 bases, with 10 bases spanning the gap. Germline-derived CDR1 and CDR2 are SGHNT and YYREEE (reference sequence). CDR3 loop: CASSLGPSTEKLFF. CDR3 DNA sequence: TGTGCCAGCAGCTTGGGCCCTTCTACTGAAAAACTGTTTTTT.

This rearrangement joins TRBV19 to TRBJ2-5; D perhaps matches TRBD1 (6 bases). The CDR3 length is 15 residues. V was shortened by 7 bases and J by 1 base, with 16 bases between the two germline ends. Germline CDR1 reads LNHDA; CDR2 reads SQIVND (reference sequence). This chain's CDR3 is CASTKTGEGQETQYF. The CDR3 nucleotides are TGTGCCAGTACCAAGACAGGAGAGGGCCAAGAGACCCAGTACTTC.

The chain carries TRBV28 and TRBJ1-1; D unresolved. Per the germline V gene, CDR1 is MDHEN and CDR2 is SYDVKM. The CDR3 runs 14 residues. The germline V and J ends were trimmed by 7 bases and 0 bases, with 12 bases remaining between them. CDR3 coding DNA: TGTGCCAGCATTGGTTGGACTGTGAACACTGAAGCTTTCTTT. It is translated as CASIGWTVNTEAFF. The variable domain in full, with the rest retrieved from reference TRBV28 and TRBJ1-1, is DVKVTQSSRYLVKRTGEKVFLECVQDMDHENMFWYRQDPGLGLRLIYFSYDVKMKEKGDIPEGYSVSREKKERFSLILESASTNQTSMYLCASIGWTVNTEAFFGQGTRLTVV.

There are many counts of this clone. One end of the junction is discordant with germline, which a read error may explain. This sequence joins TRBV11-2 and TRBJ1-3; D ambiguous. Germline CDR1 is SGHAT and CDR2 is FQNNGV. This CDR3 comprises 13 residues. The DNA of the CDR3 is TGTGCCAGCAGCTTAACCTTTGGAGACACCATATATTTT. The encoded protein is CASSLTFGDTIYF.

This clone was seen more than once but under ten times. The rearrangement joins TRBV11-3 to TRBJ2-1; 10 nucleotides line up with TRBD2. Germline-derived CDR1 and CDR2 are SGHNT and YENEEA. V shed 2 bases and J 6 bases; nucleotides not matched to a gene: 7. The CDR3 totals 16 residues. The CDR3, as DNA: TGTGCCAGCAGCTTACGGAGCGGGGGGGCGGGCAATGAGCAGTTCTTC. Translating it yields CASSLRSGGAGNEQFF.

The chain joins TRBV28 to TRBJ1-4; D not certain. The germline V gene encodes CDR1 MDHEN and CDR2 SYDVKM. The CDR3 consists of 11 residues. The V end was cut by 3 bases, the J end by 10 bases, with 6 bases between. The CDR3 nucleotides read TGTGCCAGCAGTTTTGAGGGAAAACTGTTTTTT. It specifies CASSFEGKLFF. Drawing the rest from reference TRBV28 and TRBJ1-4, the complete variable domain is DVKVTQSSRYLVKRTGEKVFLECVQDMDHENMFWYRQDPGLGLRLIYFSYDVKMKEKGDIPEGYSVSREKKERFSLILESASTNQTSMYLCASSFEGKLFFGSGTQLSVL.

The chain has TRBV6-5 and TRBJ2-5; perhaps TRBD2 as D (5 bases). Trimming left V 8 bases short and J 5 bases short, with 15 bases between. CDR3 length equals 13 residues. CDR1 is MNHEY, CDR2 SVGAGI, per germline. The CDR3 sequence: CASRRVSGETQYF. The CDR3 DNA sequence: TGTGCCAGCCGGCGGGTATCCGGGGAGACCCAGTACTTC.